These T cell receptor beta chains were read from a single sample in a study of cytomegalovirus exposure and HLA in healthy donors. Assay: immunoSEQ multiplex PCR; the TCRdb copy retains only in-frame clones and omits some. The sample has about 120,000 clones; 75% are singletons. Material for sequencing was PBMCs. The receptors derive from a woman aged 35 to 49 in good health and CMV-seropositive. CDR3s include the opening cysteine and the closing phenylalanine or tryptophan. A D gene is named only where the DNA matches it firmly. Expanded clones get a size class; other rows say once, few or many, or leave the size out.

>NA|TRBV11-3|TRBJ2-1|TRBD2
TGTGCCAGCAGCCAAAGTTCATTAGGACTAGCGGGTACAATGGTGCAGTTCTTC
CASSQSSLGLAGTMVQFF
>NA|TRBV4-3|TRBJ2-1|NA
TGCGCCAGCAGCCAAGATTCGAGGGTCGATCCCTACAATGAGCAGTTCTTC
CASSQDSRVDPYNEQFF
>NA|TRBV30|TRBJ1-5|TRBD1
TGTGCCTGGACAGGGGGTGCCAATCAGCCCCAGCATTTT
CAWTGGANQPQHF
>few|TRBV7-8|TRBJ1-1|NA
TGTGCCAGCAGCTTGTGGATCGAGGGCGAAACTGAAGCTTTCTTT
CASSLWIEGETEAFF
>NA|TRBV28|TRBJ1-2|NA
TGTGCCAGCAGGGAACAGGGACAAAACTATGGCTACACCTTC
CASREQGQNYGYTF
>NA|TRBV11-3|TRBJ2-1|TRBD2
TGTGCCAGCAGCTTAGATCACGGCGGGAGTATTTCCTACAATGAGCAGTTCTTC
CASSLDHGGSISYNEQFF
>NA|TRBV28|TRBJ2-2|TRBD1
TGTGCCAGCAGAGGGGGACAGTGGACCGGGGAGCTGTTTTTT
CASRGGQWTGELFF
>NA|TRBV18|TRBJ2-7|TRBD1
TGTGCCAGCTCACCCCTGGGACAGGGATCTGGCGAGCAGTACTTC
CASSPLGQGSGEQYF
>NA|TRBV9|TRBJ2-7|TRBD1
TGTGCCAGCAGCCCTCAGGGACAGGGAGGGACCGAGCAGTACTTC
CASSPQGQGGTEQYF
>NA|TRBV12-5|TRBJ2-3|TRBD2
TGTGCTAGTGGCCGGCGCCCTAGCGGTAGCACAGATACGCAGTATTTT
CASGRRPSGSTDTQYF
>once|TRBV29-1|TRBJ2-7|NA
TGCAGCGTCGGAGGGACAGCCCGCTCCTACGAGCAGTACTTC
CSVGGTARSYEQYF
>NA|TRBV10-2|TRBJ1-1|NA
TGCGCCAGCAGGGGGGGGACGGTGAACACTGAAGCTTTCTTT
CASRGGTVNTEAFF
>NA|TRBV6-1|TRBJ1-4|TRBD1
TGTGCCAGCAGTGAAGAGGACAGGGTCCGCGAAAAACTGTTTTTT
CASSEEDRVREKLFF
>NA|TRBV4-1|TRBJ2-2|TRBD1
TGCGCCAGCAGCCAAGTGACAGGGTGGAACACCGGGGAGCTGTTTTTT
CASSQVTGWNTGELFF
>NA|TRBV5-4|TRBJ2-7|TRBD2
TGTGCCACCCGGACTAGCGGGGATTACGAGCAGTACTTC
CATRTSGDYEQYF
>NA|TRBV4-1|TRBJ2-7|TRBD2
TGCGCAAGCGGCCGTGGGCTAGCGGGTCCCTACGAGCAGTACTTC
CASGRGLAGPYEQYF
>NA|TRBV2|TRBJ1-5|NA
TGTGCCAGCAGTGAAACAGAAAGCAATCAGCCCCAGCATTTT
CASSETESNQPQHF
>NA|TRBV6-4|TRBJ1-2|TRBD1
TGTGCCAGCAGCCGCTCGGGACAGGGGAGCTATGGCTACACCTTC
CASSRSGQGSYGYTF
>NA|TRBV29-1|TRBJ2-2|TRBD1
TGCAGCGTCCGACAGGGCATCAACACCGGGGAGCTGTTTTTT
CSVRQGINTGELFF
>once|TRBV5-4|TRBJ1-2|TRBD1
TGTGCCAGCAGCCCTGGACAGGAATCATATGGCTACACCTTC
CASSPGQESYGYTF
>NA|TRBV9|TRBJ1-6|NA
TGTGCCAGCAGCGTAGCTACCGGGTCCGCGATTAATTCACCCCTCCACTTT
CASSVATGSAINSPLHF
>NA|TRBV21-1|TRBJ1-5|NA
TGTGCCAGCATCACTCTAACGGGAGGGCAGGAGAGTAGTGGGCAGCCCCAGCATTTT
CASITLTGGQESSGQPQHF
>NA|TRBV9|TRBJ2-7|TRBD2
TGTGCCAGCAGCGTAGGGGGGACTAGCTCCTACGAGCAGTACTTC
CASSVGGTSSYEQYF
>NA|TRBV2|TRBJ2-1|NA
TGTGCCAGCAGTGAAAGACAGACAGATTACAATGAGCAGTTCTTC
CASSERQTDYNEQFF
>NA|TRBV7-2|TRBJ2-5|TRBD2
TGTGCCAGCAGCTTACTATTGACTAGCGGGACAATAGAGACCCAGTACTTC
CASSLLLTSGTIETQYF
>NA|TRBV5-6|TRBJ2-7|TRBD2
TGTGCCAGCAGCTTGGCGGCGGGCGGGAGGGACTACGAGCAGTACTTC
CASSLAAGGRDYEQYF
>NA|TRBV27|TRBJ2-3|TRBD2
TGTGCCAGCAGTTTACGGCGGGAGACAGATACGCAGTATTTT
CASSLRRETDTQYF
>NA|TRBV5-4|TRBJ1-1|NA
TGTGCCAGCTCGGGTACTTTGAACACTGAAGCTTTCTTT
CASSGTLNTEAFF